One and the same sample provided the 6 T cell receptor beta chains below, sequenced in a study of tumor-infiltrating lymphocytes in primary liver carcinoma. From unsorted bulk tissue weighing roughly 17-31 mg, DNA and RNA were co-extracted. The researchers produced TCR beta cDNA from 400 to 650 ng total RNA with a constant-region primer. Each TCR beta library was derived from three nested multiplex PCR rounds that employed slightly modified ARM-PCR. The study ran its first two PCR rounds for 9 to 10 cycles each, using TRBV1-TRBV30 forward primers and a C-beta reverse primer. TCRdb re-called the multiplex PCR reads with MiXCR, one entry per CDR3 protein. Among some 25,000 distinct CDR3 sequences, roughly 80% were seen once, and the ten largest hold 45% to 50%. Source material: liver tumor tissue from sampling region 3. Subset of the sample: tumor region T3, left-lateral pole. Source of these receptors: a man aged 40-49 years with primary liver carcinoma and hepatitis B virus infection.

By proportion, this clonotype is hyperexpanded (1% or more). The chain employs TRBV4-1 and TRBJ1-2, with 8 bases identical to TRBD1. The CDR3 extends over 14 amino acids. The V gene's germline CDR1 is MGHRA and CDR2 YSYEKL. The trim removed 1 base at V and 2 bases at J, leaving 0 bases unmatched. Here the CDR3 DNA reads TGCGCCAGCAGCCAAGGGGACAGGAACTATGGCTACACCTTC. Protein: CASSQGDRNYGYTF.

About this clonotype itself: The junction shows a germline mismatch at one end, possibly a read error. This sequence joins TRBV7-9 and TRBJ2-1; D remains ambiguous. Germline V gives CDR1 SEHNR, CDR2 FQNEAQ (reference sequence). CDR3 size: 11 residues. This CDR3 is CAGSFLSERFF. CDR3 in DNA: TGTGCCGGCAGCTTTCTTAGTGAGCGGTTCTTC.

Notes on this clonotype: No conserved phenylalanine or tryptophan is present at the end of the CDR3, so a read error is the likely explanation. The chain links TRBV15 to TRBJ2-5; D is possibly TRBD1 (6 bases). The CDR3 sequence is 15 residues long. The V gene lost 4 bases and the J gene lost 3 bases, with 15 bases spanning the gap. The germline V gene has CDR1 LNHNV and CDR2 YYDKDF (reference sequence). CDR3 nucleotide sequence: TGTGCCACCAGCAACTGGATAGGGGGTGAAGAGACCCAGTACCTC. It is translated as CATSNWIGGEETQYL.

Of note for this clonotype: One end of the junction is discordant with germline, which a read error may explain. The CDR3 coding sequence is TGTGGCAGCAGCTTATTTGGGAGGGGTTTCACCGGGAAGCTGTTTTTT. It yields the protein CGSSLFGRGFTGKLFF. This chain uses TRBV7-3 with TRBJ2-2, with 7 bases aligning to TRBD2. CDR3 length: 16 amino acids. The V gene's germline CDR1 is SGHTA and CDR2 FQGTGA.

Concerning this clonotype itself: In this CDR3 the conserved last residue, phenylalanine or tryptophan, is missing, so a read error is likely. The chain uses TRBV11-2 and TRBJ2-3; a weak D match, TRBD2 (5 bases). The germline CDR1 and CDR2 sequences are SGHAT and FQNNGV. The CDR3 length is 15 residues. The ends were cut back, 5 bases at V and 1 base at J, with 13 bases in the middle. This chain's CDR3 is CASSTESSGTDTQYL. CDR3 DNA sequence: TGTGCCAGCAGCACCGAGAGTAGCGGCACAGATACGCAGTATTTA.

A word on this clonotype: The junction shows a germline mismatch at one end, possibly a read error. V gene TRBV5-4 combines with J gene TRBJ2-3; TRBD2 matches 8 bases. The germline V gene has CDR1 SGHNT and CDR2 YYREEE (reference sequence). This CDR3 has 17 amino acids. CDR3 region: CACSRPGAGVSTNMQYF. CDR3 bases: TGTGCCTGCAGCCGCCCCGGAGCGGGAGTTAGCACAAATATGCAGTATTTT.